Sequencing of this TCR beta chain was carried out in a study of blood T cell repertoires in COVID-19. As for the study in general: Spain, Italy and the United States supplied samples that represented acute and convalescent COVID-19. Sample material is recorded as cDNA or gDNA derived from T cells, B-cell-depleted T cells, or PBMCs.

V gave up 6 bases and J gave up 5 bases; unmatched junction bases: 4. The CDR3 contains 12 residues. Germline V CDR1 and CDR2: SQVTM, ANQGSEA. How the authors handled the data: Reference gene primers were amplified, and this amplification served to estimate nucleated cell counts. Sequencing was performed with immunoSEQ multiplex PCR; in TCRdb, only in-frame clones are kept and a portion is missing. From that table come the V and J calls and clone size; the DNA was used to work out D and trimming. This sample carries about 100,000 clones, over 80% of them seen once, and the ten largest clones take under 1.5%.

The TCR originated in a woman aged 25-40 years with acute or convalescent COVID-19. The sample taken for sequencing was peripheral blood. The V call is TRBV29-1, the J call TRBJ2-5, with TRBD1 matching over 9 bases. CDR3 DNA: TGCAGCGTCGGGACAGGGTATGAGACCCAGTACTTC. It is translated as CSVGTGYETQYF.